Following are 27 T cell receptor beta chains from one sample sequenced in a study of control samples from healthy donors and cancer patients. Libraries were prepared by immunoSEQ multiplex PCR; TCRdb keeps only in-frame clonotypes and omits some of them. The profile shows nearly 200,000 clones, over 80% of them singletons. The sequenced sample was blood. All receptors derive from a man aged 30 to 45 in good health.

The chain combines TRBV7-8 with TRBJ2-6; TRBD1 matches at 10 bases. The CDR3 spans 17 residues. Trimming cost V 4 bases and J 0 bases; bases outside gene matches: 3. Germline V CDR1 and CDR2: SGHVS, FQNEAQ. CDR3 residues: CASSSRQGASGANVLTF. The CDR3 bases are TGTGCCAGCAGCTCAAGACAGGGGGCCTCTGGGGCCAACGTCCTGACTTTC.

V gene TRBV5-8 combines with J gene TRBJ2-2; 11 nucleotides match TRBD2. This CDR3 comprises 16 residues. Germline CDR1 is SGHTS and CDR2 is YDEGEE. The V and J ends lost 2 bases and 6 bases, in that order; junction bases with no gene match: 6. The CDR3 nucleotides are TGTGCCAGCAGCTTTGTGCCTAGCGGGGGGTCCGGGGAGCTGTTTTTT. Amino acid sequence: CASSFVPSGGSGELFF.

To note about this clone: The junction departs from the called germline gene at one end, perhaps through a read error. The chain carries TRBV5-1 and TRBJ2-6; 8 bases agree with TRBD2. This CDR3 is built from 18 residues. Germline values: CDR1 SGHRS, CDR2 YFSETQ. The CDR3 region is CASSLGRGGASGANVLTF. CDR3 nucleotides: TGCGCCAGCAGTTTGGGCCGGGGGGGCGCTTCTGGGGCCAACGTCCTGACTTTC.

This sequence joins TRBV5-6 and TRBJ2-3; unclear D gene. The CDR3 consists of 14 residues. V was shortened by 0 bases and J by 4 bases, with 9 bases between the two germline ends. CDR1 and CDR2 from the germline V gene are SGHDT and YYEEEE. The CDR3 nucleotides are TGTGCCAGCAGCTTGGGGTCGCTCCCAGATACGCAGTATTTT. Translated, it gives CASSLGSLPDTQYF.

This clone was detected only once. This sequence joins TRBV18 and TRBJ2-3; 7 bases agree with TRBD2. V lost 3 bases and J lost 1; bases outside the gene matches: 4. The CDR3 runs to 15 residues. Looked up from germline, CDR1 is KGHSH and CDR2 is LQKENI. CDR3 sequence reads: CASSPGLAGTDTQYF. In nucleotides, the CDR3 is TGTGCCAGCTCACCTGGCCTAGCGGGCACAGATACGCAGTATTTT.

This chain links TRBV4-2 with TRBJ1-6; no definite D call. Trimming stripped 0 bases from V and 9 bases from J, with 12 bases between. This CDR3 contains 15 residues. Germline CDR1 LGHNA, CDR2 YNFKEQ. The CDR3 DNA sequence: TGTGCCAGCAGCCAAGAGAAAGGGTTCGGTTCACCCCTCCACTTT. Translated, it gives CASSQEKGFGSPLHF.

The rearrangement joins TRBV5-6 to TRBJ1-2; D uncertain. V gave up 6 bases and J gave up 0 bases, with 15 bases separating them. Germline CDR1 is SGHDT and CDR2 is YYEEEE. This CDR3 spans 15 amino acids. The CDR3 bases are TGTGCCAGCACCCCGTTCACCGGTTCTAACTATGGCTACACCTTC. Its protein product is CASTPFTGSNYGYTF.

The chain combines TRBV24-1 with TRBJ1-5, with unresolved D. Germline V gene data show CDR1 as KGHDR and CDR2 as SFDVKD. The CDR3 runs to 13 residues. V was trimmed by 5 bases and J by 0 bases, leaving 4 bases between them. The CDR3 protein is CATSGDSNQPQHF. The CDR3 DNA is TGTGCCACCAGTGGCGATAGCAATCAGCCCCAGCATTTT.

V and J are TRBV10-3 and TRBJ2-5; 7 bases align to TRBD2. The germline gives CDR1 ENHRY, CDR2 SYGVKD. The ends lost 9 bases at V and 5 bases at J; junction bases unmatched: 9. The CDR3 is made up of 13 amino acids. Written as DNA, the CDR3 is TGTGCCATGGGGGGGGGATCTGGGGAGACCCAGTACTTC. This gives the protein CAMGGGSGETQYF.

The chain combines TRBV6-4 with TRBJ2-1; 7 nucleotides align to TRBD1. CDR3 size: 14 residues. CDR1 and CDR2 (germline): MRHNA, SNTAGT. V shed 3 bases, J shed 5 bases, and the junction held 4 bases outside the gene matches. CDR3 residues: CASSEGQANNEQFF. CDR3 sequence (DNA): TGTGCCAGCAGTGAAGGACAGGCCAACAATGAGCAGTTCTTC.

This chain links TRBV11-2 with TRBJ1-1; the D is unclear. CDR1 is SGHAT and CDR2 is FQNNGV in the germline V gene. This CDR3 is built from 14 residues. V was clipped by 1 base and J by 1 base, with 7 bases between them. The CDR3 loop is CASSLVGGNTEAFF. The CDR3 DNA reads as TGTGCCAGCAGCTTAGTGGGCGGGAACACTGAAGCTTTCTTT.

V usage is TRBV15 and J usage is TRBJ2-1; D gene ambiguous. The CDR3 runs 15 residues. The germline gives CDR1 LNHNV, CDR2 YYDKDF (reference sequence). V dropped 1 base and J dropped 4 bases, with 11 bases sitting between them. The CDR3 bases are TGTGCCACCAGCAGAGTAGTCGGCACTTACAATGAGCAGTTCTTC. It specifies CATSRVVGTYNEQFF.

This clone came up once. The chain has TRBV6-5 and TRBJ1-5; TRBD1 might be the D (6 bases). The CDR3 totals 13 residues. The germline V gene has CDR1 MNHEY and CDR2 SVGAGI. V was trimmed by 6 bases and J by 7 bases, leaving 13 bases between them. CDR3 nucleotide sequence: TGTGCCAGCAGCCTCAGGGGAAACCAGCCCCAGCATTTT. Protein sequence: CASSLRGNQPQHF.

J is TRBJ1-4 and V is TRBV7-6; the match to TRBD1 covers 7 bases. Germline V CDR1 and CDR2: SGHVS, FNYEAQ. V gave up 5 bases and J gave up 4 bases; unmatched junction bases: 7. There are 15 residues in the CDR3. The CDR3 nucleotides read TGTGCCAGCAGCCCCTGGACAGGAGTTAATGAAAAACTGTTTTTT. Its protein is CASSPWTGVNEKLFF. The whole variable domain, filled in from reference TRBV7-6 and TRBJ1-4, reads GAGVSQSPRYKVTKRGQDVALRCDPISGHVSLYWYRQALGQGPEFLTYFNYEAQQDKSGLPNDRFSAERPEGSISTLTIQRTEQRDSAMYRCASSPWTGVNEKLFFGSGTQLSVL.

The genes are TRBV2 and TRBJ1-6, with D uncertain. The CDR3 has 11 residues. CDR1 SNHLY and CDR2 FYNNEI come from the germline V gene. Trimming pared 2 bases from V and 15 bases from J, leaving 8 bases between. This CDR3 reads CASSEFSILHF. The CDR3 DNA reads as TGTGCCAGCAGTGAATTTTCAATCCTCCACTTT.

The chain couples TRBV27 to TRBJ1-5; D unclear. CDR1 MNHEY and CDR2 SMNVEV come from the germline V gene (reference sequence). This CDR3 has 12 amino acids. V shed 5 bases and J shed 7 bases, with 9 bases lying between them. Here the CDR3 DNA reads TGTGCCAGCAGTGCGTGGGGACAGCCCCAGCATTTT. Its translation: CASSAWGQPQHF.

The V and J genes are TRBV5-4 and TRBJ1-2; 8 bases are a match to TRBD1. Per the germline V gene, CDR1 is SGHNT and CDR2 is YYREEE (reference sequence). The V segment lost 0 bases and the J segment 9 bases; nucleotides outside the gene matches: 4. CDR3 length: 13 residues. The DNA for the CDR3 is TGTGCCAGCAGCTTGGATGGACAGGGTCGCTACACCTTC. As protein: CASSLDGQGRYTF. Using reference TRBV5-4 and TRBJ1-2 for the parts outside the CDR3, the full variable domain is ETGVTQSPTHLIKTRGQQVTLRCSSQSGHNTVSWYQQALGQGPQFIFQYYREEENGRGNFPPRFSGLQFPNYSSELNVNALELDDSALYLCASSLDGQGRYTFGSGTRLTVV.

The V gene is TRBV11-2, the J gene TRBJ2-3, with 8 bases aligning to TRBD2. Germline CDR1 reads SGHAT; CDR2 reads FQNNGV. Trimming removed 0 bases from V and 2 bases from J; junction bases left unmatched: 4. This CDR3 is built from 16 residues. The CDR3 nucleotides are TGTGCCAGCAGCTTAGAGAGCGGGGGCCACACAGATACGCAGTATTTT. Residues: CASSLESGGHTDTQYF.

The chain recombines TRBV6-1 with TRBJ1-4; no clear D gene. The CDR3 is 17 residues long. V lost 0 bases to trimming and J lost 2 bases, with 13 bases between them. Looked up from germline, CDR1 is MNHNS and CDR2 is SASEGT. DNA for the CDR3: TGTGCCAGCAGTGAAGCTACCGTTGTGGCGACTAATGAAAAACTGTTTTTT. It specifies CASSEATVVATNEKLFF.

The chain couples TRBV2 to TRBJ2-1; 8 positions agree with TRBD2. There are 16 residues in the CDR3. The trim removed 8 bases at V and 8 bases at J, leaving 17 bases unmatched. CDR1 is SNHLY, CDR2 FYNNEI, per germline. CDR3 nucleotide sequence: TGTGCCAGCCACAAATCGCCCGGGACTAGTCCTCATGAGCAGTTCTTC. This gives the protein CASHKSPGTSPHEQFF.

The chain recombines TRBV5-1 with TRBJ2-3; 8 nucleotides align to TRBD1. This CDR3 has 19 amino acids. Germline assignment: CDR1 SGHRS and CDR2 YFSETQ. The ends lost 5 bases at V and 0 bases at J; junction bases unmatched: 17. The CDR3 loop reads CASREDRVLGGPSTDTQYF. The CDR3 nucleotides read TGCGCCAGCAGGGAGGACAGGGTCTTGGGCGGACCTAGCACAGATACGCAGTATTTT.

The J gene is TRBJ1-5, the V gene TRBV2, with TRBD1 matching over 7 bases. Germline V CDR1 and CDR2: SNHLY, FYNNEI. The CDR3 extends over 13 amino acids. Trimming at V came to 8 bases and at J to 4 bases, leaving 5 bases not matched to a gene. The CDR3 loop reads CASHRGPNQPQHF. The CDR3 DNA follows: TGTGCCAGCCACAGGGGACCTAATCAGCCCCAGCATTTT.

The rearrangement links TRBV2 to TRBJ1-6; 9 bases are shared with TRBD1. The CDR3 is 15 amino acids. The V and J ends lost 6 bases and 6 bases, in that order; junction bases with no gene match: 6. Germline V CDR1 and CDR2: SNHLY, FYNNEI. The CDR3 nucleotides read TGTGCCAGCAGCACCACGGGACAGGGTAATTCACCCCTCCACTTT. Translating it yields CASSTTGQGNSPLHF.

The chain combines TRBV5-1 with TRBJ1-2; D is possibly TRBD1 (5 bases). Germline CDR1 and CDR2: SGHRS and YFSETQ. This CDR3 contains 15 residues. Between the trimmed V and J ends, which lost 2 bases and 6 bases, there was a span of 17 bases. The CDR3, as DNA: TGCGCCAGCAGCTTACCTAGCGTGGGGGGACATGGCTACACCTTC. Amino acid sequence: CASSLPSVGGHGYTF.

The chain couples TRBV27 to TRBJ2-7; 11 bases map to TRBD1. V shed 5 bases, J shed 9 bases, and the junction held 9 bases outside the gene matches. This CDR3 is 14 amino acids long. From germline, CDR1 is MNHEY and CDR2 SMNVEV (reference sequence). CDR3 sequence: CASSAGTGGRRQYF. CDR3 bases: TGTGCCAGCAGTGCGGGGACAGGGGGTCGGAGGCAGTACTTC.

The rearrangement uses TRBV2 and TRBJ1-5; D uncertain. V gave up 3 bases and J gave up 0 bases, with 6 bases separating them. Per germline, CDR1 SNHLY and CDR2 FYNNEI. The CDR3 runs to 14 residues. CDR3: CASSDYLSNQPQHF. In DNA, the CDR3 is TGTGCCAGCAGTGATTATCTTAGCAATCAGCCCCAGCATTTT.

V and J are TRBV11-2 and TRBJ2-1; either TRBD1 or TRBD2 may fit D (6 bases each). The V end lost 9 bases, the J end lost 5 bases, and 11 bases lay between the germline ends. CDR1 and CDR2 (germline): SGHAT, FQNNGV. The CDR3 spans 12 residues. CDR3 bases: TGTGCCAGTCAGGGGAGGAACAATGAGCAGTTCTTC. Its protein is CASQGRNNEQFF.